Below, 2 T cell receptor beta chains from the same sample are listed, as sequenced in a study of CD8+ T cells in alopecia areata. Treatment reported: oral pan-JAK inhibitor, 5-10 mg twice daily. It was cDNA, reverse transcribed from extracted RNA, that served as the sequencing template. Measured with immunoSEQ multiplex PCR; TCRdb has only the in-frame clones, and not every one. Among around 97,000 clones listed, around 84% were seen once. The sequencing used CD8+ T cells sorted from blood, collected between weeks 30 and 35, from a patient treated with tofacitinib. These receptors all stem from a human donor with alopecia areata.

CDR3 loop: CAGRDSVTEAFF. CDR3 DNA sequence: TGTGCCGGACGGGACTCGGTCACTGAAGCTTTCTTT. The J gene is TRBJ1-1, the V gene TRBV2; D perhaps matches TRBD1 (5 bases). The CDR3 sequence is 12 residues long. Germline V gene data show CDR1 as SNHLY and CDR2 as FYNNEI. V shed 11 bases and J shed 4 bases, with 14 bases lying between them.

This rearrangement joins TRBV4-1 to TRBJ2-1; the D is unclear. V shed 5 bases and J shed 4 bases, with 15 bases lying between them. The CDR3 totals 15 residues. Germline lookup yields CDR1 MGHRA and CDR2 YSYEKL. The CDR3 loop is CASSMAHKVYNEQFF. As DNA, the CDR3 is TGCGCCAGCAGCATGGCTCACAAGGTTTACAATGAGCAGTTCTTC.